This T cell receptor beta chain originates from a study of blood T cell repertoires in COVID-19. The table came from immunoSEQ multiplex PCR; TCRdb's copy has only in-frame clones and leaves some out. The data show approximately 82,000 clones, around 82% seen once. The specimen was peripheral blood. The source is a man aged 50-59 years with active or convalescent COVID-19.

CDR3 in amino acids: CASSLGGTRNEQYF. Written as DNA, the CDR3 is TGCGCCAGCAGCTTAGGTGGGACTAGAAACGAGCAGTACTTC. The V and J genes are TRBV5-1 and TRBJ2-7; 8 positions agree with TRBD2. CDR3 size: 14 residues. After removal of 2 bases from V and 5 bases from J, the junction contained 6 bases not matched to a gene. CDR1 is SGHRS and CDR2 is YFSETQ in the germline V gene.